These 9 T cell receptor beta chains originate from one sample sequenced in a study of cytomegalovirus exposure and HLA in healthy donors. PCR amplification relied on 60 Vbeta primers (plus 13 Jbeta primers). Data came from immunoSEQ multiplex PCR; TCRdb stores just in-frame clones and leaves some out. The sample includes about 130,000 clones, about four fifths of them seen just once. The sequenced material came from PBMCs. The source of these receptors is a man aged 30 to 39 in good health and CMV-seronegative.

The rearrangement links TRBV5-1 to TRBJ1-3, with 7 bases that match TRBD1. CDR3 size: 15 residues. Germline trimming cut 4 bases from V and 4 bases from J; bases unmatched to any gene: 8. In germline, CDR1 is SGHRS, CDR2 YFSETQ. This CDR3 is CASSPDVDRGNTIYF. The CDR3 DNA reads as TGCGCCAGCAGCCCGGATGTGGACAGGGGAAACACCATATATTTT. Full variable domain (missing parts from reference TRBV5-1 and TRBJ1-3): KAGVTQTPRYLIKTRGQQVTLSCSPISGHRSVSWYQQTPGQGLQFLFEYFSETQRNKGNFPGRFSGRQFSNSRSEMNVSTLELGDSALYLCASSPDVDRGNTIYFGEGSWLTVV.

The J gene is TRBJ1-1, the V gene TRBV19, with D hard to call. This CDR3 has 15 residues. The V and J ends lost 5 bases and 0 bases respectively, with 13 bases between them. Germline CDR1 reads LNHDA; CDR2 reads SQIVND (reference sequence). As DNA, the CDR3 is TGTGCCAGTAGTGTTACCCCGGGGATGAACACTGAAGCTTTCTTT. This codes for CASSVTPGMNTEAFF.

This clone has only one observation. The V gene is TRBV14, the J gene TRBJ2-7; no reliable D call. Trimming removed 1 base from V and 6 bases from J, with 10 bases in between. The CDR3 is 13 residues long. Germline CDR1 SGHDN, CDR2 FVKESK. In DNA, the CDR3 is TGTGCCAGCAGCCAAGCCCATTGGAGCGAGCAGTACTTC. Its protein product is CASSQAHWSEQYF.

The CDR3 DNA reads TGCAGTGCTTATAACACTGAAGCTTTCTTT. It translates to CSAYNTEAFF. The J gene is TRBJ1-1, the V gene TRBV20-1, with D unclear. The ends were cut back, 5 bases at V and 2 bases at J, with 3 bases in the middle. The CDR3 is 10 residues long. Germline CDR1 reads DFQATT; CDR2 reads SNEGSKA (reference sequence).

This sequence joins TRBV5-1 and TRBJ2-6, with 12 bases that match TRBD2. After removal of 1 base from V and 4 bases from J, the junction contained 9 bases not matched to a gene. CDR1 SGHRS and CDR2 YFSETQ come from the germline V gene. The CDR3 is 19 amino acids. The CDR3 loop is CASSLRPSGGARGANVLTF. CDR3 in DNA: TGCGCCAGCAGCTTGAGGCCTAGCGGGGGGGCCAGAGGGGCCAACGTCCTGACTTTC.

CDR3 in amino acids: CASSRGQYTGELFF. In DNA, the CDR3 is TGTGCCAGCAGTCGGGGACAGTACACCGGGGAGCTGTTTTTT. The gene calls are TRBV6-5 and TRBJ2-2; the match to TRBD1 covers 7 bases. The germline V gene has CDR1 MNHEY and CDR2 SVGAGI. The CDR3 is 14 amino acids. V shed 5 bases and J 3 bases; nucleotides not matched to a gene: 3.

A single count supports this clone. The chain joins TRBV10-2 to TRBJ2-5, with D perhaps TRBD2 (6 bases). Germline V gene data show CDR1 as WSHSY and CDR2 as SAAADI. V was cut by 3 bases and J by 1 base, with 21 bases left in between. CDR3 length: 18 amino acids. CDR3 region: CASSEAWGWAGLQETQYF. CDR3 DNA: TGCGCCAGCAGTGAAGCCTGGGGTTGGGCGGGGCTCCAAGAGACCCAGTACTTC.

This clone turned up a few times. This chain uses TRBV7-2 with TRBJ1-1, with D possibly matching TRBD1 (5 bases). Germline loops: CDR1 SGHTA, CDR2 FQGNSA. The V end was cut by 6 bases, the J end by 5 bases, with 13 bases between. This CDR3 region has 13 residues. The CDR3 sequence is CASRMGQVTEAFF. CDR3 in DNA: TGTGCCAGCAGAATGGGGCAGGTAACTGAAGCTTTCTTT.

The V gene is TRBV7-2, the J gene TRBJ1-5; the D gene is possibly TRBD1 (6 bases). Germline assignment: CDR1 SGHTA and CDR2 FQGNSA. The CDR3 covers 15 residues. V was cut by 3 bases and J by 4 bases, with 13 bases left in between. CDR3 sequence (DNA): TGTGCCAGCAGCTTGGGGGGGGCAAGTAATCAGCCCCAGCATTTT. Translated: CASSLGGASNQPQHF.